The sequence of this T cell receptor beta chain was determined in a study of neurological immune-mediated disorders. Study-wide points: The multiple sclerosis repertoire cluster was not associated with any clinical or MRI feature. Expanded clones shared no CDR3 amino acid sequences across subjects, suggesting private repertoires in all groups. The highest TCR clonal expansion occurred in HTLV-1-associated myelopathy; multiple sclerosis fell below healthy controls.

The V gene's germline CDR1 is MNHEY and CDR2 SVGAGI. V was pared by 6 bases and J by 5 bases, with 19 bases between. The CDR3 runs to 15 residues. TCRdb independently ran MiXCR on the 5' RACE reads; one entry per CDR3 protein. The sample shows about 120,000 distinct CDR3 sequences, roughly 3.1% of them seen only once. This clonotype was observed many times. Its antigen is unidentified. The TCR sequence derives from a woman aged 25 to 39 with multiple sclerosis. The chain uses TRBV6-5 and TRBJ1-1, with D possibly matching TRBD1 (6 bases). The sample was PBMCs. The CDR3 loop reads CASRSPFGTRTEAFF. The DNA for the CDR3 is TGTGCCAGCAGATCCCCCTTCGGGACACGGACTGAAGCTTTCTTT.